This T cell receptor (beta chain) stems from a study of OX40 agonist ivuxolimab in advanced cancers. Study details: An agonistic human IgG2 monoclonal antibody against OX40 (CD134) was given. Hepatocellular carcinoma, melanoma, renal cell or head and neck cancer was diagnosed in the dose-escalation patients. Patients were infused with ivuxolimab every 2 weeks at 0.01 to 10 mg/kg.

Only in-frame clones appear in the TCRdb table, and some are missing; sequencing was by immunoSEQ multiplex PCR. In the table there are about 71,000 clones, 65% to 85% of which are singletons. The junction had 3 bases not matched to a gene; V was cut back by 4 bases and J by 5 bases. The CDR3 length is 13 residues. CDR1 is LNHDA, CDR2 SQIVND, per germline (reference sequence). The sequencing used CD4+ or CD8+ T cells sorted from blood, collected in a trial of the OX40 agonist ivuxolimab. The gene calls are TRBV19 and TRBJ2-7; 9 bases fit TRBD1. The receptor was derived from an adult with an advanced solid tumor such as melanoma, head and neck, liver or kidney cancer. The CDR3 DNA reads TGTGCCAGTAGTAGACAGGGGGACCACGAGCAGTACTTC. Translation gives CASSRQGDHEQYF.